This T cell receptor (beta chain) emerged from a study of T cells in Graves' hyperthyroidism and ophthalmopathy. Study as a whole: The blood sample was taken at first diagnosis, before treatment began.

This clonotype was recorded many times. V lost 3 bases, J lost 3 bases, and 8 bases stayed unmatched. This CDR3 has 14 amino acids. Germline V gene sequence: CDR1 DFQATT, CDR2 SNEGSKA (reference sequence). RNA transcripts were the template for amplifying TCR beta CDR3 regions. The HTBI primer set drove a first-round RT-PCR of the TCR CDR3. MiXCR, run by TCRdb on the multiplex PCR reads, gives a single entry per CDR3 protein. This table holds roughly 550,000 distinct CDR3 sequences, around 16% found once. Uncontrolled infection, other autoimmune disease, pregnancy or lactation barred patients from enrollment. Diagnosing involved the use of clinical symptoms, serum thyroxine and TRAb, thyroid ultrasound and orbital computed tomography. An approximately 9.8 ml volume of fresh peripheral blood provided the PBMCs.

The source is a woman aged 25-40 years with Graves' ophthalmopathy. The chain uses TRBV20-1 and TRBJ2-7; 7 bases line up with TRBD2. The source material was blood. CDR3 amino acids: CSARKGLRHYEQYF. CDR3 bases: TGCAGTGCTAGGAAGGGACTACGACACTACGAGCAGTACTTC.